This passage covers 8 T cell receptor beta chains from one sample sequenced in a study of T cell responses to AZD1222 COVID-19 vaccine. Repertoires were generated with immunoSEQ multiplex PCR, while TCRdb's copy carries only in-frame clones and drops some. The sample lists 95,000 to 150,000 clones; roughly 91% were seen once. The source was peripheral blood, collected 28 days after the second AZD1222 dose. The origin of the receptors is an adult who received the AZD1222 COVID-19 vaccine.

The V call is TRBV5-1, the J call TRBJ2-3; D tentatively fits TRBD1 or TRBD2 (5 bases each). V was cut by 6 bases and J by 0 bases, with 11 bases left in between. The germline V gene encodes CDR1 SGHRS and CDR2 YFSETQ. This CDR3 has 14 residues. CDR3 protein: CASTADTSTDTQYF. CDR3 sequence (DNA): TGCGCCAGCACAGCGGACACTAGCACAGATACGCAGTATTTT. Full variable domain (remainder filled in from reference TRBV5-1 and TRBJ2-3): KAGVTQTPRYLIKTRGQQVTLSCSPISGHRSVSWYQQTPGQGLQFLFEYFSETQRNKGNFPGRFSGRQFSNSRSEMNVSTLELGDSALYLCASTADTSTDTQYFGPGTRLTVL.

CDR3 nucleotide sequence: TGTGCCAGCAGTTTATTCAGACTAGCGGGAATTGCCGGGGAGCTGTTTTTT. As protein: CASSLFRLAGIAGELFF. This chain uses TRBV27 with TRBJ2-2, with 11 bases fitting TRBD2. Germline values: CDR1 MNHEY, CDR2 SMNVEV (reference sequence). This CDR3 spans 17 amino acids. The J segment lost 6 bases and the V segment lost 1 base, leaving 7 bases of the junction unmatched.

V and J are TRBV6-8 and TRBJ2-3; 7 nucleotides match TRBD1. CDR1 is MNHGY, CDR2 SAAAGT, per germline. CDR3 length: 16 amino acids. J gave up 0 bases and V 2 bases, and 5 bases lay outside the gene matches. The CDR3 is CASSYRDSFSTDTQYF. The CDR3 DNA reads as TGTGCCAGCAGTTACAGGGACAGCTTTAGCACAGATACGCAGTATTTT.

V gene TRBV6-1 combines with J gene TRBJ1-1; 7 positions agree with TRBD1. The CDR3 is made up of 14 amino acids. Per germline, CDR1 MNHNS and CDR2 SASEGT. Trimming took 0 bases from V and 8 from J; bases not matched to a gene: 6. The CDR3 protein is CASSEAGGGGEAFF. The CDR3 nucleotides read TGTGCCAGCAGTGAAGCGGGAGGGGGCGGGGAAGCTTTCTTT.

The genes are TRBV5-1 and TRBJ2-5; 7 bases agree with TRBD1. Germline CDR1 reads SGHRS; CDR2 reads YFSETQ. Trimming removed 1 base from V and 5 bases from J; junction bases left unmatched: 5. The CDR3 is made up of 14 amino acids. CDR3 DNA sequence: TGCGCCAGCAGCTTGAGGGACAGCCCCGAGACCCAGTACTTC. Translated, it gives CASSLRDSPETQYF.

V gene TRBV5-4 combines with J gene TRBJ1-2, with a tentative D call TRBD1 (5 bases). This CDR3 spans 13 amino acids. Looked up from germline, CDR1 is SGHNT and CDR2 is YYREEE (reference sequence). The V end lost 4 bases, the J end lost 4 bases, and 11 bases lay between the germline ends. For the CDR3, the DNA is TGTGCCAGCAGCCGGGACGGCCTCTATGGCTACACCTTC. Its translation: CASSRDGLYGYTF.

This sequence joins TRBV3-1 (or the pseudogene TRBV3-2) and TRBJ1-2; 7 bases align to TRBD1. Germline loops: CDR1 LGHDT, CDR2 YNNKEL (reference sequence). This CDR3 spans 17 amino acids. V shed 4 bases and J 3 bases; nucleotides not matched to a gene: 14. This CDR3 reads CASSPGRGVVIDYGYTF. CDR3 DNA sequence: TGTGCCAGCAGCCCGGGCAGGGGGGTTGTTATCGACTATGGCTACACCTTC.

The chain employs TRBV6-2 or TRBV6-3 and TRBJ2-4; possibly TRBD2 for D (6 bases). In germline, CDR1 is MNHEY, CDR2 SVGEGT. The CDR3 totals 16 residues. V lost 6 bases, J lost 0 bases, and 15 bases lay in between. This chain's CDR3 is CASSQPKAGAKNIQYF. Written as DNA, the CDR3 is TGTGCCAGCAGCCAACCCAAAGCGGGAGCCAAAAACATTCAGTACTTC.